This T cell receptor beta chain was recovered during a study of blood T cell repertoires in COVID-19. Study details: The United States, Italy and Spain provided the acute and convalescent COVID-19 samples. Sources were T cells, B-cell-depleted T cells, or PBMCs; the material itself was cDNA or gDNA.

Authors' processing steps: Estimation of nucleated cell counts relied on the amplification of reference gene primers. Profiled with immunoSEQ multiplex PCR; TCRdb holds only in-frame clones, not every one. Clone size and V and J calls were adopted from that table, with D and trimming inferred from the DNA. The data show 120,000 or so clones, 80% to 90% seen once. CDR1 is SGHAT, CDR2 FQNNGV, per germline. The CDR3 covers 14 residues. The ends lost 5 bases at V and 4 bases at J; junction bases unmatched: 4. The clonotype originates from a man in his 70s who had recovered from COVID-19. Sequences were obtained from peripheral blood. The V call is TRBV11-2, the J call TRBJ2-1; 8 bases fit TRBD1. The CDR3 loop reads CASSERTGYNEQFF. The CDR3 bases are TGTGCCAGCAGCGAGAGGACAGGGTACAATGAGCAGTTCTTC.